Each of the 6 T cell receptor beta chains below was sequenced from the same sample in a study of response to subunit inactivated influenza vaccine. MiXCR was run by TCRdb on the RT-PCR reads, yielding one entry per CDR3 protein. The profile shows about 540,000 distinct CDR3 sequences, roughly a quarter of them singletons. The sample also formed part of further work on T cells expressing NK-cell markers. That paper adds: TCR beta libraries carry UMIs added by 5'RACE template switching.

Sequencing used CD4+ T cells sorted from PBMCs, obtained 11 to 12 days after vaccination. These TCRs come from a man over 45 who received an inactivated influenza vaccine.

The chain employs TRBV7-2 and TRBJ1-1; tentatively, D is TRBD1 (6 bases). The germline CDR1 and CDR2 sequences are SGHTA and FQGNSA. The CDR3 runs 12 residues. Trimming stripped 7 bases from V and 10 bases from J, with 16 bases between. CDR3 region: CASILNRGAAFF. CDR3 DNA: TGTGCCAGCATCCTAAACCGGGGGGCAGCTTTCTTT.

The chain uses TRBV6-5 and TRBJ1-5; D is unclear. The V end was cut by 0 bases, the J end by 0 bases, with 6 bases between. The CDR3 loop spans 15 amino acids. Germline loops: CDR1 MNHEY, CDR2 SVGAGI. The CDR3 is CASSYSIPSNQPQHF. The CDR3 DNA reads as TGTGCCAGCAGTTACTCGATACCTAGCAATCAGCCCCAGCATTTT.

About this clonotype: A much larger clone differs by one base, so this may be a read error. The CDR3 loop reads CASSLMGEETQYF. CDR3 in DNA: TGCGCCAGCAGCTTGATGGGGGAAGAGACCCAGTACTTC. J is TRBJ2-5 and V is TRBV5-1; either TRBD1 or TRBD2 may supply D (5 bases each). Looked up from germline, CDR1 is SGHRS and CDR2 is YFSETQ. Trimming shortened V by 1 base and J by 3 bases, and 7 bases separated the two germline ends. The CDR3 sequence is 13 residues long. The full variable domain, completed using reference TRBV5-1 and TRBJ2-5, is KAGVTQTPRYLIKTRGQQVTLSCSPISGHRSVSWYQQTPGQGLQFLFEYFSETQRNKGNFPGRFSGRQFSNSRSEMNVSTLELGDSALYLCASSLMGEETQYFGPGTRLLVL.

This chain connects TRBV6-5 to TRBJ1-1; D gene unclear. Trimming shortened V by 2 bases and J by 2 bases, and 9 bases separated the two germline ends. Germline V lookup: CDR1 MNHEY, CDR2 SVGAGI. The CDR3 contains 14 residues. The CDR3 protein is CASSYDGGNTEAFF. In DNA form, the CDR3 reads TGTGCCAGCAGTTACGATGGCGGCAACACTGAAGCTTTCTTT.

The CDR3: CASRPQTGGPTDTQYF. CDR3 in DNA: TGTGCCAGCAGACCCCAAACAGGGGGCCCCACAGATACGCAGTATTTT. The gene calls are TRBV12-3 or TRBV12-4 and TRBJ2-3; 9 positions match TRBD1. Trimming at V came to 6 bases and at J to 2 bases, leaving 9 bases not matched to a gene. The CDR3 is 16 residues long.

This clonotype was counted only a few times. The J gene is TRBJ2-7, the V gene TRBV6-5; D not certain. Germline V gene lookup returns CDR1 MNHEY and CDR2 SVGAGI. V lost 3 bases and J 5 bases, leaving 11 bases between the germline ends. This CDR3 is built from 13 residues. CDR3 sequence (DNA): TGTGCCAGCAGTTATGTAGGGTCGGACGAGCAGTACTTC. Translating gives CASSYVGSDEQYF.